This T cell receptor (beta chain) is from a study of cytomegalovirus exposure and HLA in healthy donors. General observations from the study: A few CMV-associated chains proved CMV antigen-specific in vitro. As was reported, the classifier diagnosed cytomegalovirus status with high specificity and sensitivity.

The protocol was immunoSEQ multiplex PCR, while the TCRdb copy is restricted to in-frame clones and leaves out a portion. The sample shows about 90,000 clones, 84% of them seen only once. From germline, CDR1 is GTSNPN and CDR2 SVGIG (reference sequence). V was shortened by 0 bases and J by 4 bases, with 6 bases between the two germline ends. The CDR3 has 12 residues. A few counts support this clone. What it recognizes is unknown. The sequenced material came from PBMCs. This clonotype originated in a woman younger than 30 in good health and CMV-seropositive. The chain combines TRBV30 with TRBJ1-2; the D gene is possibly TRBD1 (5 bases). CDR3 DNA: TGTGCCTGGAGTGTAGACAGCTATGGCTACACCTTC. Translating it yields CAWSVDSYGYTF.